This entry concerns a single T cell receptor beta chain. Antigen specificity is unknown. It was at deep level that the assay was run. Over several immunoSEQ plates, each subset's genomic DNA was distributed in even portions. Sequencing used immunoSEQ multiplex PCR; TCRdb keeps in-frame clones, though not all of them. The sample lists about 960,000 clones; approximately 76% were seen once. This sample is part of a study of shared clonotypes between healthy human individuals. There are 16 residues in the CDR3. Germline CDR1 and CDR2: SGHTA and FQGTGA. Trimming removed 1 base from V and 1 base from J, with 13 bases in between. Study-wide results and limits: It was expected that sequencing depth would affect clonotype sharing among donors. Naive CD4 clonotypes were shared across several donors at around 5%.

The sequencing sample was made of memory CD4+ T cells sorted from blood. Indicated subset: CD45RA-negative fraction. The origin of this receptor is a man aged 18-30 years in good health. The chain has TRBV7-3 and TRBJ2-5; D might be TRBD1 or TRBD2, each matching 6 bases. The CDR3 nucleotides are TGTGCCAGCAGCTTAAGGGGCGGGGACATCCAAGAGACCCAGTACTTC. As protein: CASSLRGGDIQETQYF.